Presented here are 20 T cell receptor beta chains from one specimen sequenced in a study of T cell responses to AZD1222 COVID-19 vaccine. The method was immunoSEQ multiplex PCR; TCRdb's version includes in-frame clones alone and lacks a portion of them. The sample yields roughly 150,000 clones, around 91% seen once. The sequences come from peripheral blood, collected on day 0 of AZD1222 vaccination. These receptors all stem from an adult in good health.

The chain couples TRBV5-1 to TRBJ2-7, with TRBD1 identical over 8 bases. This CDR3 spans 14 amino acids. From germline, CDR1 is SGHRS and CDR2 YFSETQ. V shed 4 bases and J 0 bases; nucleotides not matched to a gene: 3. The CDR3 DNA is TGCGCCAGCAGCGGACAGGGAAGCTCCTACGAGCAGTACTTC. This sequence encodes CASSGQGSSYEQYF.

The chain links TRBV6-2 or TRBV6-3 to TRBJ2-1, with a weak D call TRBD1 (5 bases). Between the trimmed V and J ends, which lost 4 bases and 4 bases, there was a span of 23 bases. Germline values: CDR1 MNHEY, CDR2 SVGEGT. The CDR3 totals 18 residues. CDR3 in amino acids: CASSSNNPTVVGYNEQFF. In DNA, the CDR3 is TGTGCCAGCAGTTCTAACAACCCGACAGTCGTTGGTTACAATGAGCAGTTCTTC.

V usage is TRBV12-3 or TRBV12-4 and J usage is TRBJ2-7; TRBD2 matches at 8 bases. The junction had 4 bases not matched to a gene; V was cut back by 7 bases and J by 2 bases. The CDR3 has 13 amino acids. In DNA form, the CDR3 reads TGTGCCAGCAAACAGCGGGGGACCTACGAGCAGTACTTC. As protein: CASKQRGTYEQYF.

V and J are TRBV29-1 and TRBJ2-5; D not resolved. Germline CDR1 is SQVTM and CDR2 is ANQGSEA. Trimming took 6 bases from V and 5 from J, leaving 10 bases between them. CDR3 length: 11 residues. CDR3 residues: CSVAPRETQYF. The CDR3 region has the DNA TGCAGCGTGGCCCCTAGGGAGACCCAGTACTTC.

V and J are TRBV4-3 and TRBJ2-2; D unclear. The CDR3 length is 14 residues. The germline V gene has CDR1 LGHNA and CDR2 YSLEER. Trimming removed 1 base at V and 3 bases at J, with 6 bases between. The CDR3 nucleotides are TGCGCCAGCAGCCAAGGCTTTTACACCGGGGAGCTGTTTTTT. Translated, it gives CASSQGFYTGELFF.

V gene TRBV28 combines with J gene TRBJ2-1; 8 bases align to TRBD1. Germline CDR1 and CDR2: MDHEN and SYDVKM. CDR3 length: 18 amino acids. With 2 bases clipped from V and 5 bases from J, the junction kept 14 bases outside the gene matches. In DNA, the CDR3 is TGTGCCAGCAGTTTAGGCGTCGGGCAGGGGGCAAAGGACAATGAGCAGTTCTTC. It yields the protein CASSLGVGQGAKDNEQFF.

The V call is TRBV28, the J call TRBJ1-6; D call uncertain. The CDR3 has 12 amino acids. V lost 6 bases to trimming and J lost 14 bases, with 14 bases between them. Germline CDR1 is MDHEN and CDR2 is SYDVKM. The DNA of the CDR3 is TGTGCCAGCAGCAGCCCTGTAGAGACCCTCCACTTT. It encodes CASSSPVETLHF.

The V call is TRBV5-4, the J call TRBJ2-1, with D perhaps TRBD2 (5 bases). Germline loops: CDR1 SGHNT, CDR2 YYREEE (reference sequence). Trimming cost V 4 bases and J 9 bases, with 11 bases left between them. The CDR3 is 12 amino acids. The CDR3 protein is CASSLTGIEQFF. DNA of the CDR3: TGTGCCAGCAGCCTTACGGGGATTGAGCAGTTCTTC.

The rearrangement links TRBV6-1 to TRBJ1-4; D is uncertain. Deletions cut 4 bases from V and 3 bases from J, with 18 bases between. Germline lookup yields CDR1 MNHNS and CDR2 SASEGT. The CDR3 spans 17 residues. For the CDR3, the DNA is TGTGCCAGCAGTGGCCGGACGGCCCGGTGGGCTAATGAAAAACTGTTTTTT. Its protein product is CASSGRTARWANEKLFF.

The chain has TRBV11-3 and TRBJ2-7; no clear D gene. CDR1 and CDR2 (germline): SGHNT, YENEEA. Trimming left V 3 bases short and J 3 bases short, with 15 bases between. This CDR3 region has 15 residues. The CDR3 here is CASSLNSGPFYEQYF. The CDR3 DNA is TGTGCCAGCAGCTTGAACAGTGGCCCTTTCTACGAGCAGTACTTC.

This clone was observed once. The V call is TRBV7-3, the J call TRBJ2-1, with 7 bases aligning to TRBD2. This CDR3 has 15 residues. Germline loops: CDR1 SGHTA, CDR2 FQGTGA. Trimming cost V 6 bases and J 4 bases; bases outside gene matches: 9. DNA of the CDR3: TGTGCCAGCAGTTTCGGCGGGACTACTTACAATGAGCAGTTCTTC. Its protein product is CASSFGGTTYNEQFF.

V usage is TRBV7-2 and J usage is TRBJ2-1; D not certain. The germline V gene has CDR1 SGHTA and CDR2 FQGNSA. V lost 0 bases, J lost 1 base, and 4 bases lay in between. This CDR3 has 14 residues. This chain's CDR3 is CASSLAGSYNEQFF. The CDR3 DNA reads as TGTGCCAGCAGCTTAGCTGGGTCCTACAATGAGCAGTTCTTC.

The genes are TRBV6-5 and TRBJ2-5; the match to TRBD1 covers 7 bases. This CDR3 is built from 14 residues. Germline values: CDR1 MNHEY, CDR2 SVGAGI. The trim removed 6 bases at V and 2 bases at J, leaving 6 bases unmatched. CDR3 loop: CASSPGQLQETQYF. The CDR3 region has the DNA TGTGCCAGCAGCCCGGGACAGCTTCAAGAGACCCAGTACTTC.

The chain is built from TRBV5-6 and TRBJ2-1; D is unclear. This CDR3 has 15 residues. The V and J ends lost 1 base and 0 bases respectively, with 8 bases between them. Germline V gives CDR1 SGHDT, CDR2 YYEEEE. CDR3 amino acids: CASSLPFRSYNEQFF. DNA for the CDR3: TGTGCCAGCAGCTTGCCCTTCCGCTCCTACAATGAGCAGTTCTTC.

The CDR3 nucleotides are TGTGCCAGCTCACCACAGGGGCAGGGCAATCAGCCCCAGCATTTT. It yields the protein CASSPQGQGNQPQHF. V is TRBV18 and J is TRBJ1-5, with a tentative D call TRBD1 (5 bases). CDR1 KGHSH and CDR2 LQKENI come from the germline V gene. The CDR3 spans 15 residues. Trimming took off 1 base at V and 2 bases at J, with 9 bases between the two ends.

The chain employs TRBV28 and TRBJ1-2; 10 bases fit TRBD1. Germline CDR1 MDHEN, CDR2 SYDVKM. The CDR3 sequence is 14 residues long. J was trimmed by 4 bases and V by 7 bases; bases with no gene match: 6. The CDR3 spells CASKPGQGSYGYTF. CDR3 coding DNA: TGTGCCAGCAAGCCGGGACAGGGGTCCTATGGCTACACCTTC.

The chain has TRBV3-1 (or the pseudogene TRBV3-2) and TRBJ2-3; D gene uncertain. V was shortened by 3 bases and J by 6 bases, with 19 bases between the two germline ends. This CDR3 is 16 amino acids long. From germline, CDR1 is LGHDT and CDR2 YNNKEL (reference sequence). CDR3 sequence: CASSQPLGGRSDTQYF. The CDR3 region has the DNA TGTGCCAGCAGCCAGCCACTTGGTGGTAGATCGGATACGCAGTATTTT.

As DNA, the CDR3 is TGTGCCTGGATTCTGGCCGGGATGACCTACAATGAGCAGTTCTTC. Encoded protein: CAWILAGMTYNEQFF. The chain carries TRBV30 and TRBJ2-1; possibly TRBD2 for D (5 bases). Germline V gene sequence: CDR1 GTSNPN, CDR2 SVGIG (reference sequence). There are 15 residues in the CDR3. The V end lost 4 bases, the J end lost 2 bases, and 15 bases lay between the germline ends.

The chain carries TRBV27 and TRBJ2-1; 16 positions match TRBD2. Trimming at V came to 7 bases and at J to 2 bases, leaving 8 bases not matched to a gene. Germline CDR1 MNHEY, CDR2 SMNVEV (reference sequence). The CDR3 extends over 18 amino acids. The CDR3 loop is CASTSGTSGRAAYNEQFF. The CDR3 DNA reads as TGTGCCAGCACCTCCGGGACTAGCGGGAGGGCGGCCTACAATGAGCAGTTCTTC.

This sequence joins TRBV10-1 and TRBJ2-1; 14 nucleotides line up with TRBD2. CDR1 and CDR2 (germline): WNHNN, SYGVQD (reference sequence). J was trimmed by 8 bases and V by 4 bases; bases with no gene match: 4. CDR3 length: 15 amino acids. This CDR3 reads CASSGGTSGSHEQFF. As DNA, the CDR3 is TGCGCCAGCAGTGGGGGGACTAGCGGGAGCCATGAGCAGTTCTTC.